Listed here is a single T cell receptor (beta chain). The sample comes from a study of CD4+ T cells in melanoma. V dropped 0 bases and J dropped 6 bases, with 17 bases sitting between them. Germline values: CDR1 GTSNPN, CDR2 SVGIG (reference sequence). The CDR3 loop spans 16 amino acids. Here immunoSEQ multiplex PCR was the method, and the copy in TCRdb shows in-frame clones only, minus some. This table has around 13,000 clones, around 72% appearing once. The sample taken for sequencing was cells from a culture (not recorded whether cultured in vitro). The chain couples TRBV30 to TRBJ2-2; D is tentatively TRBD1 or TRBD2 (6 bases each). The receptor comes from a human donor with melanoma. CDR3 DNA sequence: TGTGCCTGGAGTGTACCCCCTATTCGGGGGCCCGGGGAGCTGTTTTTT. It yields the protein CAWSVPPIRGPGELFF.